This T cell receptor (beta chain) was recovered during a study of blood T cells in healthy people across ages. Looking at the study overall: When template switching was applied, about one barcoded beta molecule was captured per two T cells. Findings and limits, study-wide: The unsorted PBMCs prevented any conclusive comparison of naive versus antigen-experienced cells.

About 9.6 milliliters of peripheral blood were drawn from each donor into EDTA-treated tubes. A second PCR of roughly 7 to 11 cycles used a sample-barcoded 5' primer and a J-beta primer mix. TCRdb ran MiXCR on the 5' RACE reads and lists one entry per CDR3 protein. The sample yields around 1,800,000 distinct CDR3 sequences, approximately 40% seen once. Germline V CDR1 and CDR2: LGHNT, FRNRAP. This CDR3 comprises 14 residues. Trimming took 0 bases from V and 7 from J, leaving 12 bases between them. This clonotype was observed a few times. What it binds is not known. This TCR was sampled from a human donor in good health. This chain connects TRBV12-5 to TRBJ1-2, with D unresolved. Sequencing used blood. The CDR3 DNA sequence: TGTGCTAGTGGTTTGGTAGGCACCCTGGCTGGCTACACCTTC. Residues: CASGLVGTLAGYTF.